The entry below gives a single T cell receptor (beta chain) sequence along with its context. The RNA input was roughly 0.5 to 1 ug, and it was reverse transcribed with random hexamers. The TCR beta CDR3 was amplified by immunoSEQ multiplex PCR across 54 Vbeta, 13 Jbeta. A single record per CDR3 protein comes from TCRdb applying MiXCR to the immunoSEQ multiplex PCR reads. The table records some 240,000 distinct CDR3 sequences, approximately 95% of them present only once. This sample is drawn from a study of CD8 T cells in Susac syndrome. Overall study: Within the sequenced Susac syndrome patient group, five or six exhibited active disease and roughly 8 were in remission. Intravenous immunoglobulin alone or corticosteroids were being given to patients with Susac syndrome at blood draw, unless they were therapy-naive.

Susac syndrome patients met recently defined diagnostic criteria for definite or probable disease. The germline CDR1 and CDR2 sequences are LNHDA and SQIVND (reference sequence). With 1 base removed from V and 7 bases from J, the gap between germline ends came to 14 bases. CDR3 length: 15 amino acids. V usage is TRBV19 and J usage is TRBJ2-1, with no clear D. This TCR derives from a human donor with Susac syndrome. Input material: CD4+ T cells from PBMCs. CDR3 coding DNA: TGTGCCAGTAGTATAGGCTTGGGCCGTGGGAATGAGCAGTTCTTC. Translating gives CASSIGLGRGNEQFF.